A selection of T cell receptor beta chains follows, all from one sample in a study of blood T cell repertoires in COVID-19. Sequencing used immunoSEQ multiplex PCR; TCRdb keeps in-frame clones, though not all of them. Of 200,000 to 250,000 clones in the sample, 86% were seen once. Sequencing input: PBMCs or T cells enriched from blood (not recorded which). Receptors originate from a middle-aged woman with acute COVID-19. CDR3s include the opening cysteine and the closing phenylalanine or tryptophan. The D gene is left open where the match is weak. Only some rows state a clone size, as once, few, many or a class for expanded clones.

j_gene: TRBJ2-5
v_gene: TRBV5-4
abundance: -
d_gene: TRBD2
CDR3aa: CASSLVFAGGQETQYF
CDR3nt: TGTGCCAGCAGCTTGGTTTTTGCGGGGGGCCAAGAGACCCAGTACTTC

j_gene: TRBJ1-1
v_gene: TRBV5-1
abundance: -
d_gene: -
CDR3aa: CASSPVAGWTEAFF
CDR3nt: TGCGCCAGCAGCCCCGTCGCAGGGTGGACTGAAGCTTTCTTT

j_gene: TRBJ1-4
v_gene: TRBV6-5
abundance: once
d_gene: TRBD1
CDR3aa: CASRDRGATNEKLFF
CDR3nt: TGTGCCAGTCGGGACAGGGGCGCAACTAATGAAAAACTGTTTTTT

j_gene: TRBJ1-4
v_gene: TRBV6-5
abundance: -
d_gene: -
CDR3aa: CASRIGTKEKLFF
CDR3nt: TGTGCCAGCAGAATCGGGACAAAAGAAAAACTGTTTTTT

j_gene: TRBJ2-1
v_gene: TRBV6-2/TRBV6-3
abundance: few
d_gene: TRBD1
CDR3aa: CASSYSKDRGEYNEQFF
CDR3nt: TGTGCCAGCAGTTACTCAAAGGACAGGGGGGAATACAATGAGCAGTTCTTC

j_gene: TRBJ1-1
v_gene: TRBV10-3
abundance: -
d_gene: -
CDR3aa: CAISGYGNTEAFF
CDR3nt: TGTGCCATCAGTGGTTACGGGAACACTGAAGCTTTCTTT

j_gene: TRBJ2-7
v_gene: TRBV27
abundance: -
d_gene: TRBD2
CDR3aa: CASSAVSGGITYEQYF
CDR3nt: TGTGCCAGCAGTGCGGTTAGCGGGGGGATTACCTACGAGCAGTACTTC

j_gene: TRBJ2-6
v_gene: TRBV9
abundance: -
d_gene: -
CDR3aa: CASSVPLQGSGANVLTF
CDR3nt: TGTGCCAGCAGCGTACCCTTACAGGGCTCTGGGGCCAACGTCCTGACTTTC

j_gene: TRBJ1-5
v_gene: TRBV9
abundance: few
d_gene: -
CDR3aa: CASSQGTDNQPQHF
CDR3nt: TGTGCCAGCAGCCAGGGGACCGACAATCAGCCCCAGCATTTT

j_gene: TRBJ1-2
v_gene: TRBV27
abundance: -
d_gene: TRBD1
CDR3aa: CASSLSSQGRLGYGYTF
CDR3nt: TGTGCCAGCAGTTTATCTTCACAGGGGAGGTTAGGCTATGGCTACACCTTC

j_gene: TRBJ1-3
v_gene: TRBV4-1
abundance: -
d_gene: -
CDR3aa: CASSQGVQGNSGNTIYF
CDR3nt: TGCGCCAGCAGCCAAGGAGTACAGGGAAACTCTGGAAACACCATATATTTT

j_gene: TRBJ1-2
v_gene: TRBV13
abundance: -
d_gene: -
CDR3aa: CASRGVYGYTF
CDR3nt: TGTGCCAGCAGGGGCGTCTATGGCTACACCTTC

j_gene: TRBJ2-2
v_gene: TRBV29-1
abundance: -
d_gene: TRBD1
CDR3aa: CSVESPGQGTTGELFF
CDR3nt: TGCAGCGTTGAGTCACCGGGACAGGGGACCACCGGGGAGCTGTTTTTT

j_gene: TRBJ1-3
v_gene: TRBV5-4
abundance: -
d_gene: TRBD1
CDR3aa: CASSGGTGGFGNTIYF
CDR3nt: TGTGCCAGCAGCGGCGGGACAGGGGGCTTTGGAAACACCATATATTTT

j_gene: TRBJ1-4
v_gene: TRBV30
abundance: -
d_gene: TRBD1
CDR3aa: CAWSARQGTNEKLFF
CDR3nt: TGTGCCTGGAGTGCCCGACAGGGTACTAATGAAAAACTGTTTTTT

j_gene: TRBJ1-6
v_gene: TRBV6-5
abundance: -
d_gene: TRBD1
CDR3aa: CASSGQGSYNSPLHF
CDR3nt: TGTGCCAGCAGCGGACAGGGTTCCTATAATTCACCCCTCCACTTT

j_gene: TRBJ2-2
v_gene: TRBV18
abundance: few
d_gene: TRBD1
CDR3aa: CASSLTTTGVNTGELFF
CDR3nt: TGTGCCAGCTCACTCACTACCACAGGGGTCAACACCGGGGAGCTGTTTTTT

j_gene: TRBJ2-3
v_gene: TRBV2
abundance: -
d_gene: -
CDR3aa: CASSGPPGLRQYF
CDR3nt: TGTGCCAGCAGCGGACCCCCGGGGTTGAGGCAGTATTTT

j_gene: TRBJ2-3
v_gene: TRBV7-3
abundance: once
d_gene: -
CDR3aa: CASSLRQGTTDTQYF
CDR3nt: TGTGCCAGCAGCTTACGGCAGGGGACCACAGATACGCAGTATTTT

j_gene: TRBJ2-3
v_gene: TRBV2
abundance: -
d_gene: -
CDR3aa: CASFGSSTDTQYF
CDR3nt: TGTGCCAGCTTTGGCAGTAGCACAGATACGCAGTATTTT

j_gene: TRBJ1-2
v_gene: TRBV28
abundance: -
d_gene: -
CDR3aa: CASSRGDPGDYGYTF
CDR3nt: TGTGCCAGCAGCCGCGGGGACCCGGGTGACTATGGCTACACCTTC

j_gene: TRBJ1-2
v_gene: TRBV27
abundance: once
d_gene: -
CDR3aa: CASSFGGLPGYTF
CDR3nt: TGTGCCAGCAGTTTCGGAGGCTTGCCTGGCTACACCTTC

j_gene: TRBJ2-3
v_gene: TRBV5-1
abundance: -
d_gene: -
CDR3aa: CASHLQLRGDTQYF
CDR3nt: TGCGCCAGCCACCTGCAATTACGCGGAGATACGCAGTATTTT

j_gene: TRBJ1-6
v_gene: TRBV5-1
abundance: -
d_gene: -
CDR3aa: CASSSGGTPANSPLHF
CDR3nt: TGCGCCAGCAGCTCGGGGGGGACCCCGGCTAATTCACCCCTCCACTTT

j_gene: TRBJ2-7
v_gene: TRBV7-9
abundance: -
d_gene: -
CDR3aa: CASSLRDRVDEQYF
CDR3nt: TGTGCCAGCAGCTTACGTGACAGAGTGGACGAGCAGTACTTC

j_gene: TRBJ2-3
v_gene: TRBV11-1
abundance: -
d_gene: TRBD1
CDR3aa: CASSLTRQGERDTQYF
CDR3nt: TGTGCCAGCAGCCTAACACGACAGGGGGAGCGGGATACGCAGTATTTT

j_gene: TRBJ2-1
v_gene: TRBV3-1/TRBV3-2
abundance: -
d_gene: -
CDR3aa: CASSQGARSGSSYNEQFF
CDR3nt: TGTGCCAGCAGCCAAGGGGCACGTAGCGGTAGCTCCTACAATGAGCAGTTCTTC

j_gene: TRBJ2-2
v_gene: TRBV9
abundance: -
d_gene: TRBD2
CDR3aa: CASSVRETSGGKDTGELFF
CDR3nt: TGTGCCAGCAGCGTAAGGGAAACTAGCGGGGGGAAAGACACCGGGGAGCTGTTTTTT

j_gene: TRBJ1-1
v_gene: TRBV3-1/TRBV3-2
abundance: -
d_gene: -
CDR3aa: CASSQVRGNTEAFF
CDR3nt: TGTGCCAGCAGCCAAGTCAGGGGGAACACTGAAGCTTTCTTT

j_gene: TRBJ2-1
v_gene: TRBV19
abundance: -
d_gene: TRBD2
CDR3aa: CATRLAGGNTLSYNEQFF
CDR3nt: TGTGCCACCCGACTAGCGGGGGGAAATACTCTCTCCTACAATGAGCAGTTCTTC

j_gene: TRBJ1-1
v_gene: TRBV4-2
abundance: -
d_gene: TRBD1
CDR3aa: CASSHGGQGPRTEAFF
CDR3nt: TGTGCCAGCAGCCATGGAGGACAGGGTCCACGGACTGAAGCTTTCTTT

j_gene: TRBJ2-2
v_gene: TRBV9
abundance: -
d_gene: -
CDR3aa: CASSLTGELFF
CDR3nt: TGTGCCAGCAGCCTCACCGGGGAGCTGTTTTTT

j_gene: TRBJ1-5
v_gene: TRBV10-2
abundance: -
d_gene: TRBD1
CDR3aa: CASSDTGEPQHF
CDR3nt: TGCGCCAGCAGTGACACAGGGGAACCCCAGCATTTT

j_gene: TRBJ1-1
v_gene: TRBV5-1
abundance: -
d_gene: -
CDR3aa: CASSLGAEAFF
CDR3nt: TGCGCCAGCAGCTTAGGGGCTGAAGCTTTCTTT

j_gene: TRBJ1-1
v_gene: TRBV13
abundance: -
d_gene: -
CDR3aa: CASSLTNTEAFF
CDR3nt: TGTGCCAGCAGCTTAACTAACACTGAAGCTTTCTTT

j_gene: TRBJ2-2
v_gene: TRBV14
abundance: few
d_gene: -
CDR3aa: CASSFQANTGELFF
CDR3nt: TGTGCCAGCAGCTTTCAGGCTAACACCGGGGAGCTGTTTTTT

j_gene: TRBJ1-4
v_gene: TRBV2
abundance: -
d_gene: -
CDR3aa: CASSEVGGRNEKLFF
CDR3nt: TGTGCCAGCAGTGAAGTCGGGGGTCGGAATGAAAAACTGTTTTTT

j_gene: TRBJ1-2
v_gene: TRBV3-1/TRBV3-2
abundance: -
d_gene: -
CDR3aa: CASSQGNSRVYGYTF
CDR3nt: TGTGCCAGCAGCCAAGGAAACAGCAGGGTTTATGGCTACACCTTC

j_gene: TRBJ1-5
v_gene: TRBV3-1/TRBV3-2
abundance: -
d_gene: -
CDR3aa: CASSLGTHPNQPQHF
CDR3nt: TGTGCCAGCAGCCTAGGGACTCACCCAAATCAGCCCCAGCATTTT

j_gene: TRBJ1-2
v_gene: TRBV25-1
abundance: -
d_gene: -
CDR3aa: CASSSTGPIYGYTF
CDR3nt: TGTGCCAGCAGTAGCACAGGGCCTATCTATGGCTACACCTTC

j_gene: TRBJ1-1
v_gene: TRBV10-2
abundance: -
d_gene: TRBD1
CDR3aa: CASSERQGADTEAFF
CDR3nt: TGCGCCAGCAGTGAAAGGCAGGGGGCAGACACTGAAGCTTTCTTT

j_gene: TRBJ1-1
v_gene: TRBV12-3/TRBV12-4
abundance: -
d_gene: -
CDR3aa: CASSFGGPAFF
CDR3nt: TGTGCCAGCAGTTTTGGGGGCCCGGCTTTCTTT

j_gene: TRBJ1-1
v_gene: TRBV7-9
abundance: few
d_gene: -
CDR3aa: CASSLVGGTGTEAFF
CDR3nt: TGTGCCAGCAGCTTAGTTGGGGGGACGGGAACTGAAGCTTTCTTT

j_gene: TRBJ2-2
v_gene: TRBV19
abundance: -
d_gene: TRBD1
CDR3aa: CASRRDRGTGELFF
CDR3nt: TGTGCCAGTAGAAGGGACAGGGGCACCGGGGAGCTGTTTTTT

j_gene: TRBJ1-2
v_gene: TRBV5-4
abundance: -
d_gene: -
CDR3aa: CASRGRSGYTF
CDR3nt: TGTGCCAGCAGGGGGAGGAGTGGCTACACCTTC